The T cell receptor (beta chain) under discussion was sequenced for a study of blood T cells in healthy people across ages (dated by TCRdb to about 2015). Concerning the study at large: In model experiments, template switching captured roughly one uniquely barcoded TCR beta cDNA molecule for every two T cells. To track age-related changes in TCR beta repertoire diversity, the study relied on deep sequencing normalized with unique cDNA molecular identifiers. The donors were divided into four age groups: young (average 16 years), middle-aged (approximately 39), aged (roughly 60) and long-lived (around 80). Two additional independent replicas of 1 million unique cDNA reads from the same blood draw were analyzed for two donors (one aged 18 to 30 and one aged 80 or older). Donors of different ages were randomly distributed across sequencing lanes to avoid experimental bias. General findings and caveats noted by the study authors: Observed TCR beta diversity per million T cells fell roughly linearly with age, and a significant reduction was already apparent by age around 40. Conclusive comparison of naive and antigen-experienced compartments was prevented by the profiling of bulk unsorted PBMCs. Donor CMV infection status was unknown, potentially confounding age-related changes in expanded clonotypes. The percentage of naive T cells measured by flow cytometry correlated strongly with observed TCR beta diversity. Compared with the aged group, the long-lived group had more naive CD4+ T cells, fewer expanded clones and increased TCR diversity, suggesting age selection. Estimates of total diversity based on one million sequenced T cells were considered lower bounds and underestimates.

The approximately 39 donors, aged about 6 to 90 years, were systemically healthy Caucasian individuals from Russia. Each donor gave about 11 milliliters of peripheral blood, drawn into EDTA-treated Vacutainer tubes. PBMCs were isolated by Ficoll-Paque density-gradient centrifugation, with at least 6 million obtained per sample. Trizol reagent was used to extract total RNA from the PBMCs, yielding at least 6 micrograms per sample. Naive CD45RAhigh/CD27high T cell percentages were measured by flow cytometry on a PBMC aliquot from every donor. CDR1 MNHNY and CDR2 SVGAGI were looked up in the germline V gene (reference sequence). The CDR3 spans 16 residues, from the cysteine through the phenylalanine. Just the 48-base CDR3 DNA is kept, in frame starting at base 1. This clonotype was observed a single time. Its antigen is still unknown. One end of the junction fails to match germline, which may point to a read error.

The library was prepared using 5' RACE. TCRdb records Illumina HiSeq 2500 as the sequencer. A second PCR of roughly 7 to 11 cycles was performed with a sample-barcoded 5' primer and a J-beta primer mix. A unique molecular identifier was introduced onto each TCR beta cDNA molecule by a template-switch 5' adaptor carrying 12 random nucleotides. Each sample yielded at least 2.5 million CDR3-containing paired-end reads. All of the RNA was converted into first-strand cDNA using the Mint cDNA synthesis kit, with a TRBC-specific oligonucleotide serving as the primer. All cDNA was treated with uracil-DNA glycosylase and then went through a first 18-cycle PCR with the universal primers M1SS and BC2_uni_R. As for the original processing: Each sample was normalized by randomly selecting 1 million high-quality reads, each carrying a distinct molecular identifier. Reads with shared molecular identifiers were discarded instead of being binned into consensus sequences. MiTCR, with a Q25 quality threshold and the strictest error-elimination algorithm, was used for CDR3 identification, clonotype clustering and error correction. A nonparametric unseen species model using Euler transformation provided a lower-bound estimate of total TCR beta diversity. TCRdb redid the processing of the public reads, applying fastp at Q25 and MiXCR, and retained in-frame beta chains. Rows are unified per CDR3 protein, each entry keeping the most common DNA and genes. The V and J calls, along with clone size, are taken from TCRdb and not from the paper's own processing. In all, the sample holds just over 800,000 distinct CDR3 sequences, and approximately 59% of those were seen once. The ten top clones hold about 30% of the sample.

The receptor was derived from a man aged 25 to 45 in good health. The V gene is TRBV6-6 and the J gene is TRBJ2-7; TRBD2 matches 14 bases in the middle. The sample consisted of blood. The CDR3 here reads CAGRGLAGGSSYEQYF. The DNA sequence is TGTGCCGGCAGAGGACTAGCGGGGGGTTCCTCCTACGAGCAGTACTTC.